Presented here are 18 T cell receptor beta chains from one specimen sequenced in a study of T cells and copy number aberrations in small-cell lung cancer. TCRdb keeps only in-frame clones here, not all; method: immunoSEQ multiplex PCR. The sample carries over 6,500 clones, approximately 80% recorded once. Sequencing was carried out using normal tissue next to the tumor. These receptors came from a woman between 45 and 60 years old with small cell lung cancer.

The chain is built from TRBV10-1 and TRBJ2-7, with D maybe TRBD2 (6 bases). This CDR3 has 14 residues. V lost 4 bases, J lost 6 bases, and 16 bases lay in between. Per germline, CDR1 WNHNN and CDR2 SYGVQD (reference sequence). The CDR3 loop is CASSGLGRSSEQYF. CDR3 nucleotide sequence: TGCGCCAGCAGTGGACTAGGAAGGTCGTCCGAGCAGTACTTC.

This chain links TRBV5-4 with TRBJ1-4; D is uncertain. Germline lookup yields CDR1 SGHNT and CDR2 YYREEE (reference sequence). With 0 bases removed from V and 7 bases from J, the gap between germline ends came to 7 bases. This CDR3 spans 13 amino acids. The CDR3: CASSLAEGEKLFF. The CDR3 coding sequence is TGTGCCAGCAGCTTGGCGGAAGGTGAAAAACTGTTTTTT.

The rearrangement uses TRBV14 and TRBJ2-1, with a weak D call TRBD2 (6 bases). Trimming left V 6 bases short and J 7 bases short, with 16 bases between. From germline, CDR1 is SGHDN and CDR2 FVKESK. The CDR3 consists of 14 residues. The CDR3 bases are TGTGCCAGCAGTAGGGCGGGAAGAGGGAATGAGCAGTTCTTC. Encoded protein: CASSRAGRGNEQFF.

The chain has TRBV18 and TRBJ2-5, with 10 bases lining up with TRBD1. V trimming: 6 bases; J trimming: 2 bases; junction bases outside the gene matches: 6. The length of the CDR3 is 15 residues. Germline V CDR1 and CDR2: KGHSH, LQKENI. The CDR3, as DNA: TGTGCCAGCTCGCTCGGGACAGGGGATCAAGAGACCCAGTACTTC. This codes for CASSLGTGDQETQYF.

The chain links TRBV7-8 to TRBJ1-4; D unclear. Germline CDR1 is SGHVS and CDR2 is FQNEAQ. Trimming removed 5 bases at V and 5 bases at J, with 15 bases between. The CDR3 is 15 residues long. The CDR3 nucleotides read TGTGCCAGCAGCCCAAACCCCCCTTACAATGAAAAACTGTTTTTT. Its translation is CASSPNPPYNEKLFF.

The rearrangement links TRBV9 to TRBJ2-7, with D possibly TRBD2 on 5 matching bases. The CDR3 is 14 amino acids. Per the germline V gene, CDR1 is SGDLS and CDR2 is YYNGEE. V shed 4 bases and J shed 6 bases, with 17 bases lying between them. The CDR3 DNA follows: TGTGCCAGCAGCCCCCGGGTACTCGGAGGCGAGCAGTACTTC. Translation gives CASSPRVLGGEQYF.

This chain links TRBV30 with TRBJ2-1; D call uncertain. Germline lookup yields CDR1 GTSNPN and CDR2 SVGIG (reference sequence). The V end was cut by 0 bases, the J end by 5 bases, with 5 bases between. The CDR3 covers 12 residues. The CDR3 nucleotides are TGTGCCTGGAGTGTAGCGAACAATGAGCAGTTCTTC. It specifies CAWSVANNEQFF.

The chain is built from TRBV5-4 and TRBJ2-5, with TRBD1 as a possible D gene (6 bases). The CDR3 is 14 amino acids. Germline CDR1 reads SGHNT; CDR2 reads YYREEE (reference sequence). V was cut by 5 bases and J by 1 base, with 12 bases left in between. DNA of the CDR3: TGTGCCAGCAGGAAGCAGGGGCCCCAAGAGACCCAGTACTTC. It codes for CASRKQGPQETQYF.

This chain connects TRBV18 to TRBJ2-1, with D possibly matching TRBD1 (5 bases). There are 16 residues in the CDR3. Germline loops: CDR1 KGHSH, CDR2 LQKENI. V was shortened by 3 bases and J by 1 base, with 13 bases between the two germline ends. The CDR3 coding sequence is TGTGCCAGCTCACCCGAAAGGGGATGGTCCTACAATGAGCAGTTCTTC. Its protein product is CASSPERGWSYNEQFF.

The V gene is TRBV5-1, the J gene TRBJ2-3; D might be TRBD2 (5 bases). Germline loops: CDR1 SGHRS, CDR2 YFSETQ. The V gene lost 5 bases and the J gene lost 2 bases, with 12 bases spanning the gap. The CDR3 covers 14 residues. The CDR3 loop is CASRSLAPTDTQYF. The CDR3 nucleotides are TGCGCCAGCAGGTCTCTAGCCCCCACAGATACGCAGTATTTT.

The chain links TRBV9 to TRBJ1-1, with 7 bases matching TRBD1. This CDR3 has 17 amino acids. The germline CDR1 and CDR2 sequences are SGDLS and YYNGEE. The J segment lost 3 bases and the V segment lost 4 bases, leaving 15 bases of the junction unmatched. The CDR3 spells CASSIGKGAQGDTEAFF. For the CDR3, the DNA is TGTGCCAGCAGCATAGGAAAGGGGGCGCAAGGGGACACTGAAGCTTTCTTT.

The rearrangement joins TRBV28 to TRBJ2-7; D may be TRBD2 (5 bases). Trimming stripped 5 bases from V and 7 bases from J, with 18 bases between. The germline V gene has CDR1 MDHEN and CDR2 SYDVKM. This CDR3 contains 14 residues. This CDR3 reads CASSPDGRRGEQYF. The CDR3 nucleotides are TGTGCCAGCAGTCCCGACGGGCGGAGAGGGGAGCAGTACTTC.

The chain employs TRBV19 and TRBJ1-3; D may be TRBD1 (5 bases). The V gene's germline CDR1 is LNHDA and CDR2 SQIVND (reference sequence). The germline V and J ends were trimmed by 5 bases and 9 bases, with 14 bases remaining between them. There are 13 residues in the CDR3. CDR3 in DNA: TGTGCCAGTAGTCCACAGGCACGGGGCACCATATATTTT. This sequence encodes CASSPQARGTIYF.

As for this clone: Distinct nucleotide sequences in the sample also encode this CDR3. The chain uses TRBV7-9 and TRBJ2-1; D is ambiguous. Germline V gives CDR1 SEHNR, CDR2 FQNEAQ (reference sequence). CDR3 size: 11 residues. Deletions cut 4 bases from V and 7 bases from J, with 5 bases between. The chain's CDR3 is CASSWVNEQFF. CDR3 nucleotides: TGTGCCAGCAGCTGGGTTAATGAGCAGTTCTTC.

CDR3 amino acids: CASSKRLEQFF. The DNA of the CDR3 is TGTGCCAGCAGCAAACGACTAGAGCAGTTCTTC. This chain joins TRBV6-4 and TRBJ2-1; perhaps TRBD2 as D (5 bases). CDR1 and CDR2 from the germline V gene are MRHNA and SNTAGT. Deletions cut 6 bases from V and 10 bases from J, with 10 bases between. This CDR3 is 11 amino acids long.

The chain is built from TRBV5-4 and TRBJ2-1; the D is unclear. The CDR3 has 15 residues. Trimming left V 4 bases short and J 6 bases short, with 17 bases between. CDR1 and CDR2 from the germline V gene are SGHNT and YYREEE (reference sequence). CDR3 in amino acids: CASSPSRFTTNEQFF. The CDR3 coding sequence is TGTGCCAGCAGCCCAAGTCGTTTCACTACCAATGAGCAGTTCTTC.

The rearrangement uses TRBV19 and TRBJ2-6; D gene uncertain. The V gene's germline CDR1 is LNHDA and CDR2 SQIVND (reference sequence). The CDR3 is 13 amino acids. Trimming removed 9 bases from V and 0 bases from J, with 6 bases in between. The CDR3 region is CASRNSGANVLTF. The CDR3 region has the DNA TGTGCCAGCAGGAACTCTGGGGCCAACGTCCTGACTTTC.

V gene TRBV7-8 combines with J gene TRBJ1-1; D is unclear. V lost 5 bases to trimming and J lost 5 bases, with 12 bases between them. Germline V gives CDR1 SGHVS, CDR2 FQNEAQ. The CDR3 has 13 residues. CDR3 region: CASSPGPKTEAFF. In DNA, the CDR3 is TGTGCCAGCAGCCCCGGACCCAAAACTGAAGCTTTCTTT. The full variable domain, its missing parts supplied by reference TRBV7-8 and TRBJ1-1, is GAGVSQSPRYKVAKRGQDVALRCDPISGHVSLFWYQQALGQGPEFLTYFQNEAQLDKSGLPSDRFFAERPEGSVSTLKIQRTQQEDSAVYLCASSPGPKTEAFFGQGTRLTVV.